This T cell receptor beta chain stems from a study of blood T cell repertoires in COVID-19. Overall study context: Collection of acute and convalescent COVID-19 samples took place in the United States, Italy and Spain. Sources were T cells, B-cell-depleted T cells, or PBMCs; the material itself was cDNA or gDNA.

TCRdb keeps only in-frame clones here, not all; method: immunoSEQ multiplex PCR. This sample has 90,000 to 100,000 clones; roughly 88% occur once, and the top ten carry 25%. CDR1 SGHTA and CDR2 FQGNSA come from the germline V gene. There are 15 residues in the CDR3. V lost 4 bases to trimming and J lost 6 bases; unmatched junction nucleotides: 7. The sequence was collected from a man aged 55-75 years with acute or convalescent COVID-19. Material for sequencing was peripheral blood. The chain joins TRBV7-2 to TRBJ2-3; 10 bases are a match to TRBD2. CDR3 amino acids: CASSYIGLAADTQYF. For the CDR3, the DNA is TGTGCCAGCAGCTACATCGGACTAGCGGCTGATACGCAGTATTTT. Together with reference TRBV7-2 and TRBJ2-3, the CDR3 gives the full variable domain: GAGVSQSPSNKVTEKGKDVELRCDPISGHTALYWYRQSLGQGLEFLIYFQGNSAPDKSGLPSDRFSAERTGGSVSTLTIQRTQQEDSAVYLCASSYIGLAADTQYFGPGTRLTVL.